The 11 T cell receptor beta chains given below trace back to one sample, sequenced in a study of blood T cell repertoires in COVID-19. Libraries were prepared by immunoSEQ multiplex PCR; TCRdb keeps only in-frame clonotypes and omits some of them. The table lists under 250,000 clones, around 81% of them singletons. Sequenced sample: peripheral blood. These receptors were taken from a woman aged 55 to 70 with acute or convalescent COVID-19.

J is TRBJ1-1 and V is TRBV23-1, with D possibly matching TRBD1 (6 bases). TRBV23-1 is reported as an ORF; its role is uncertain. This CDR3 comprises 9 residues. The ends were cut back, 6 bases at V and 13 bases at J, with 9 bases in the middle. The CDR3 nucleotides are TGCGCCAGCAGACAGGGACGTTTCTTT. Protein product: CASRQGRFF.

This sequence joins TRBV4-3 and TRBJ2-2; no definite D call. V lost 0 bases and J lost 6, with 11 bases in between. There are 15 residues in the CDR3. CDR1 is LGHNA, CDR2 YSLEER, per germline. In nucleotides, the CDR3 is TGCGCCAGCAGCCAAGATCGAGAGGTTTCCGGGGAGCTGTTTTTT. Its translation is CASSQDREVSGELFF.

This chain links TRBV10-1 with TRBJ2-2; 8 nucleotides agree with TRBD2. Per germline, CDR1 WNHNN and CDR2 SYGVQD (reference sequence). CDR3 size: 16 residues. The J segment lost 2 bases and the V segment lost 8 bases, leaving 10 bases of the junction unmatched. CDR3 in amino acids: CASYPLGGANTGELFF. The CDR3 DNA reads TGCGCCAGCTACCCTCTCGGGGGGGCTAACACCGGGGAGCTGTTTTTT.

This chain connects TRBV5-6 to TRBJ2-3; 7 nucleotides match TRBD1. Germline CDR1 reads SGHDT; CDR2 reads YYEEEE. V gave up 4 bases and J gave up 3 bases; unmatched junction bases: 5. This CDR3 is 14 amino acids long. The CDR3 nucleotides are TGTGCCAGCAGCATACGGACAGGTACAGATACGCAGTATTTT. Translation: CASSIRTGTDTQYF.

The V call is TRBV6-5, the J call TRBJ2-1; 7 bases are a match to TRBD2. The germline V gene has CDR1 MNHEY and CDR2 SVGAGI. After removal of 5 bases from V and 4 bases from J, the junction contained 5 bases not matched to a gene. The CDR3 length is 14 residues. Here the CDR3 reads CASSRRDYYNEQFF. Written as DNA, the CDR3 is TGTGCCAGCAGTCGCCGGGACTATTACAATGAGCAGTTCTTC.

This chain links TRBV7-2 with TRBJ1-1; 7 bases are shared with TRBD1. The CDR3 has 14 amino acids. Trimming cost V 5 bases and J 4 bases; bases outside gene matches: 7. Germline V gene sequence: CDR1 SGHTA, CDR2 FQGNSA. CDR3: CASSIRQGSTEAFF. The CDR3 DNA is TGTGCCAGCAGCATCAGACAGGGCTCCACTGAAGCTTTCTTT.

This chain connects TRBV18 to TRBJ2-5; D is possibly TRBD2 (6 bases). The CDR3 sequence is 15 residues long. Trimming took off 2 bases at V and 4 bases at J, with 14 bases between the two ends. The V gene's germline CDR1 is KGHSH and CDR2 LQKENI. DNA of the CDR3: TGTGCCAGCTCACCAGGACTAACCAGAGGAGAGACCCAGTACTTC. Translating gives CASSPGLTRGETQYF.

The rearrangement joins TRBV6-5 to TRBJ2-1; D ambiguous. The CDR3 covers 14 residues. V shed 4 bases and J shed 10 bases, with 17 bases lying between them. Per germline, CDR1 MNHEY and CDR2 SVGAGI. CDR3 nucleotide sequence: TGTGCCAGCAGTTCCCCGCCGCCCAAACAGGAGCAGTTCTTC. This encodes CASSSPPPKQEQFF.

The J gene is TRBJ1-1, the V gene TRBV6-6, with 7 bases matching TRBD1. CDR1 and CDR2 (germline): MNHNY, SVGAGI (reference sequence). J gave up 2 bases and V 1 base, and 4 bases lay outside the gene matches. CDR3 length: 15 residues. The CDR3 nucleotides read TGTGCCAGCAGTTACTGGACAGGATTCAACACTGAAGCTTTCTTT. Translated, it gives CASSYWTGFNTEAFF.

In DNA form, the CDR3 reads TGTGCCAGCAGTAGGCAGGGAAAAGCTAACTATGGCTACACCTTC. It is translated as CASSRQGKANYGYTF. V gene TRBV28 combines with J gene TRBJ1-2, with D perhaps matching TRBD1 (5 bases). The CDR3 covers 15 residues. Germline loops: CDR1 MDHEN, CDR2 SYDVKM. V lost 5 bases to trimming and J lost 0 bases, with 13 bases between them.

This clone appeared a single time. CDR3 nucleotides: TGTGCCAGCAGCTACCTAGCATCTGAGCAGTTCTTC. Its protein product is CASSYLASEQFF. The chain links TRBV3-1 (or the pseudogene TRBV3-2) to TRBJ2-1; a weak D match, TRBD2 (5 bases). Germline V gene lookup returns CDR1 LGHDT and CDR2 YNNKEL (reference sequence). The CDR3 runs 12 residues. V was trimmed by 5 bases and J by 9 bases, leaving 11 bases between them.